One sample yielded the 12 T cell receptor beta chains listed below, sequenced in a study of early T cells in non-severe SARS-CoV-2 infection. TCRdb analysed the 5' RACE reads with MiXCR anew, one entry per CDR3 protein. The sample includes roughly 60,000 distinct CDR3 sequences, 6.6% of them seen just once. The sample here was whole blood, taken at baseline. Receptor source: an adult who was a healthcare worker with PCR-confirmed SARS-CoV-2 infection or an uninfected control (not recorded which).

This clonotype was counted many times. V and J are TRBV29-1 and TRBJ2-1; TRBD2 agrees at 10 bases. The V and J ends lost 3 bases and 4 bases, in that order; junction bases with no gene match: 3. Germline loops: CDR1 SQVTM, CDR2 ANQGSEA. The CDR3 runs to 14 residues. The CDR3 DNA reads TGCAGCGTTGAGCAGCGGGGGGGATACAATGAGCAGTTCTTC. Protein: CSVEQRGGYNEQFF.

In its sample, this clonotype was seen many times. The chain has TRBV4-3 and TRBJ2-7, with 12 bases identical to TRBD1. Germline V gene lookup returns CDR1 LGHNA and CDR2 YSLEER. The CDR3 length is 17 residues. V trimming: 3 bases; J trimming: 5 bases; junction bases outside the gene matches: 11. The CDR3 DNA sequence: TGCGCCAGCAGCCACTCCCTGGGGGGACAGGGGGCCGACGAGCAGTACTTC. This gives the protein CASSHSLGGQGADEQYF.

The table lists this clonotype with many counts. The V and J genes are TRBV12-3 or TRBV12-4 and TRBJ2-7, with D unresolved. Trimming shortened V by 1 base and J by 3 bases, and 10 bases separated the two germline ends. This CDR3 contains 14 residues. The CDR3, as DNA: TGTGCCAGCAGTTTAGGTAGCAGGAGCTACGAGCAGTACTTC. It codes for CASSLGSRSYEQYF.

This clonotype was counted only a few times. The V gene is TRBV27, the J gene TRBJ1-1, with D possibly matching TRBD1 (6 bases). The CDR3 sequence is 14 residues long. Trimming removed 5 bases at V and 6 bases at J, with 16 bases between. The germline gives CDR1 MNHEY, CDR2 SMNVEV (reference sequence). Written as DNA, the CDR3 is TGTGCCAGCAGTCCCCTAGTGGGGGGCGCTGAAGCTTTCTTT. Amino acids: CASSPLVGGAEAFF.

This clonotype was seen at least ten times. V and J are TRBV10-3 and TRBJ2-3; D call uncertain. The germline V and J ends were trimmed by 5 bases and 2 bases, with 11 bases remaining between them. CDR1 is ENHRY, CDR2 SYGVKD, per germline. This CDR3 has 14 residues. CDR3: CAISYDSSTDTQYF. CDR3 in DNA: TGTGCCATCAGTTACGACTCATCCACAGATACGCAGTATTTT.

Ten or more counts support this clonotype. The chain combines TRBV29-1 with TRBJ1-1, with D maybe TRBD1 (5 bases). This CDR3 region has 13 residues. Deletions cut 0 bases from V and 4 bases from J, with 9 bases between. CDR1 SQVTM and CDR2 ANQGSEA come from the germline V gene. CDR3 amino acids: CSVEDGGGTEAFF. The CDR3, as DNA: TGCAGCGTTGAAGACGGGGGAGGCACTGAAGCTTTCTTT.

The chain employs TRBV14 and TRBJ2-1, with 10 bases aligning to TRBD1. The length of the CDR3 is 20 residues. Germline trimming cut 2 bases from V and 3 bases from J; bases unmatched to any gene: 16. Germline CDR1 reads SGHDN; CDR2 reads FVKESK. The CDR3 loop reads CASSQLLWGQGPSYYNEQFF. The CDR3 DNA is TGTGCCAGCAGCCAACTCCTTTGGGGACAGGGGCCCTCCTACTACAATGAGCAGTTCTTC.

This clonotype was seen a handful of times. The CDR3 spells CATSEFLSSDTQYF. In DNA, the CDR3 is TGTGCCACCAGTGAGTTTCTAAGCAGCGATACGCAGTATTTT. This chain links TRBV24-1 with TRBJ2-3, with D uncertain. CDR1 and CDR2 from the germline V gene are KGHDR and SFDVKD. Between the trimmed V and J ends, which lost 4 bases and 6 bases, there was a span of 13 bases. CDR3 size: 14 residues.

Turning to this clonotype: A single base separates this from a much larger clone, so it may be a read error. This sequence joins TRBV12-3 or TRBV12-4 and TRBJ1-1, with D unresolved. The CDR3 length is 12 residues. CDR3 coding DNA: TGTGCCAGCAGTTTGAGGCCGAATGAAGCTCTCTTT. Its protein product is CASSLRPNEALF.

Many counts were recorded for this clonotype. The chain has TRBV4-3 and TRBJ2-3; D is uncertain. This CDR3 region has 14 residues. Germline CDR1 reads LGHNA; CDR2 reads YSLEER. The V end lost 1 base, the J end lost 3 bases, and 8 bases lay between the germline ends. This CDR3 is CASSQAGRTDTQYF. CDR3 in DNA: TGCGCCAGCAGCCAAGCCGGCAGGACAGATACGCAGTATTTT.

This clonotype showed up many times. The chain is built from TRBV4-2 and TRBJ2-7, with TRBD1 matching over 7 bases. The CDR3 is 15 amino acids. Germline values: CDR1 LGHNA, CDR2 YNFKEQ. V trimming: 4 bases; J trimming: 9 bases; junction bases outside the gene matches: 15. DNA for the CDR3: TGTGCCAGCAGCCTCCTCCAGGACAGGATTGGAATGCAGTACTTC. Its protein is CASSLLQDRIGMQYF.

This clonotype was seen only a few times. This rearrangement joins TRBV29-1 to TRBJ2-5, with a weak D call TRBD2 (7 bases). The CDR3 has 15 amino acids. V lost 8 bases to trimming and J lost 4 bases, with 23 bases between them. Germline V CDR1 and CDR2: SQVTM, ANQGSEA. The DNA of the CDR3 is TGCAGCCTACTCGGCTGGGAGGGGGGGCGAGAGACCCAGTACTTC. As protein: CSLLGWEGGRETQYF.